This T cell receptor (beta chain) was identified during a study of CD8 T cells in ankylosing spondylitis. Germline values: CDR1 MNHEY, CDR2 SVGEGT. The length of the CDR3 is 14 residues. Trimming took 5 bases from V and 5 from J; bases not matched to a gene: 7. Study-wide results and caveats: A motif in TCR beta, a set of about eight highly homologous variants, appeared characteristic of ankylosing spondylitis blood.

In its sample, this clonotype was seen a few times. Its antigen is currently unknown. Molecular-barcoded quantitative 5'-RACE produced these TCR beta libraries. TCRdb itself ran the 5' RACE reads through MiXCR, one entry per CDR3 protein. The sample has about 400,000 distinct CDR3 sequences, roughly 22% seen once; the top ten hold approximately 14%. The specimen sequenced was blood, either unsorted or a sorted T cell fraction (not recorded which). This TCR was recovered from a male donor with ankylosing spondylitis or in good health (not recorded which). The V call is TRBV6-2 or TRBV6-3, the J call TRBJ2-5, with 8 bases fitting TRBD2. CDR3 amino acids: CASSRLAGFETQYF. CDR3 sequence (DNA): TGTGCCAGCAGTCGGCTAGCGGGCTTTGAGACCCAGTACTTC.